The 25 T cell receptor beta chains presented below share a single source sample, sequenced in a study of cytomegalovirus exposure and HLA in healthy donors. The PCR made use of 60 Vbeta and 13 Jbeta primers. Clones were sequenced by immunoSEQ multiplex PCR, and TCRdb holds only the in-frame ones, with some missing. The sample consists of about 210,000 clones, roughly 80% of them appearing once. Sequenced input: PBMCs. The receptors were gathered from a man aged 35-49 years in good health and CMV-seropositive.

As DNA, the CDR3 is TGCGCCAGCAGCCACGACCCCCCGGGACAGGGTACCGCCGGGGAGCTGTTTTTT. Its translation is CASSHDPPGQGTAGELFF. This sequence joins TRBV4-3 and TRBJ2-2, with 9 bases aligning to TRBD1. J gave up 6 bases and V 3 bases, and 14 bases lay outside the gene matches. Germline-derived CDR1 and CDR2 are LGHNA and YSLEER. CDR3 length: 18 amino acids.

The chain has TRBV7-8 and TRBJ2-1, with D perhaps matching TRBD1 (6 bases). The CDR3 has 15 residues. Germline V gene sequence: CDR1 SGHVS, CDR2 FQNEAQ. Deletions cut 3 bases from V and 0 bases from J, with 9 bases between. The CDR3 loop is CASSFQGSSYNEQFF. Here the CDR3 DNA reads TGTGCCAGCAGCTTTCAGGGGAGCTCCTACAATGAGCAGTTCTTC.

This chain uses TRBV28 with TRBJ2-3, with D uncertain. CDR3 size: 14 residues. Germline-derived CDR1 and CDR2 are MDHEN and SYDVKM. The ends were cut back, 6 bases at V and 0 bases at J, with 10 bases in the middle. CDR3 sequence (DNA): TGTGCCAGCAGCCCTCACCAGAGCACAGATACGCAGTATTTT. It encodes CASSPHQSTDTQYF. Combining the CDR3 with reference TRBV28 and TRBJ2-3 gives the whole variable domain DVKVTQSSRYLVKRTGEKVFLECVQDMDHENMFWYRQDPGLGLRLIYFSYDVKMKEKGDIPEGYSVSREKKERFSLILESASTNQTSMYLCASSPHQSTDTQYFGPGTRLTVL.

This clone has a single count. Written as DNA, the CDR3 is TGTGCCAGCAGCAAGCGGACAGGGAGTGGCTACACCTTC. Translating gives CASSKRTGSGYTF. The V gene is TRBV28, the J gene TRBJ1-2, with 8 bases lining up with TRBD1. This CDR3 is built from 13 residues. CDR1 and CDR2 (germline): MDHEN, SYDVKM. V lost 6 bases to trimming and J lost 7 bases; unmatched junction nucleotides: 7.

The genes are TRBV5-1 and TRBJ2-3; 7 bases match TRBD1. The CDR3 covers 15 residues. From germline, CDR1 is SGHRS and CDR2 YFSETQ. V was pared by 4 bases and J by 0 bases, with 5 bases of the junction left unmatched. The DNA for the CDR3 is TGCGCCAGCAGCCTGGCCAGGGGGAGCACAGATACGCAGTATTTT. Translating it yields CASSLARGSTDTQYF.

The J gene is TRBJ1-1, the V gene TRBV28, with D unclear. Trimming shortened V by 3 bases and J by 7 bases, and 9 bases separated the two germline ends. The germline gives CDR1 MDHEN, CDR2 SYDVKM. CDR3 length: 12 residues. The CDR3: CASSLGGFEAFF. The CDR3 bases are TGTGCCAGCAGTTTGGGCGGGTTTGAAGCTTTCTTT.

Turning to this clone: Other nucleotide sequences from this sample produce the same CDR3. The chain carries TRBV6-5 and TRBJ1-4, with TRBD1 as a possible D gene (6 bases). Trimming left V 2 bases short and J 10 bases short, with 11 bases between. The CDR3 consists of 13 residues. Germline values: CDR1 MNHEY, CDR2 SVGAGI. The DNA for the CDR3 is TGTGCCAGCAGTTACAAGAAGGGGGTAAAACTGTTTTTT. Protein product: CASSYKKGVKLFF.

The table lists this clone with a count of one. This CDR3 reads CASSVDPLAGGLYTGELFF. The CDR3 DNA sequence: TGTGCCAGCAGCGTAGATCCCCTAGCGGGGGGGCTATACACCGGGGAGCTGTTTTTT. J is TRBJ2-2 and V is TRBV9; 12 bases map to TRBD2. Germline V lookup: CDR1 SGDLS, CDR2 YYNGEE. The ends lost 0 bases at V and 3 bases at J; junction bases unmatched: 9. The CDR3 extends over 19 amino acids.

This clone came up a few times. This sequence joins TRBV29-1 and TRBJ2-7; D not certain. There are 12 residues in the CDR3. V was clipped by 8 bases and J by 0 bases, with 11 bases between them. The V gene's germline CDR1 is SQVTM and CDR2 ANQGSEA. For the CDR3, the DNA is TGCAGCTCGGTCGGTAGCTCCTACGAGCAGTACTTC. Its translation: CSSVGSSYEQYF.

This rearrangement joins TRBV11-2 to TRBJ2-3; TRBD2 matches 10 bases. CDR1 and CDR2 from the germline V gene are SGHAT and FQNNGV. The V gene end was trimmed by 4 bases and the J gene end by 0 bases; junction bases not matched to a gene: 13. The CDR3 spans 19 residues. CDR3 region: CASSYNPQTSGRSTDTQYF. In DNA, the CDR3 is TGTGCCAGCAGCTACAACCCCCAGACTAGCGGGCGTAGCACAGATACGCAGTATTTT.

The sample holds one count of this clone. The genes are TRBV5-1 and TRBJ2-1; TRBD2 matches at 12 bases. The CDR3 has 20 amino acids. Germline CDR1 and CDR2: SGHRS and YFSETQ. V lost 1 base to trimming and J lost 0 bases; unmatched junction nucleotides: 11. The CDR3 loop reads CASSLPSLAGGPSSYNEQFF. CDR3 DNA sequence: TGCGCCAGCAGCTTGCCTTCCCTAGCGGGGGGGCCCAGCTCCTACAATGAGCAGTTCTTC.

The chain links TRBV4-3 to TRBJ2-2, with 8 bases aligning to TRBD1. The CDR3 is 16 amino acids. Per germline, CDR1 LGHNA and CDR2 YSLEER. The trim removed 3 bases at V and 4 bases at J, leaving 7 bases unmatched. The CDR3 region is CASSHWTGTGTGELFF. CDR3 bases: TGCGCCAGCAGCCATTGGACAGGGACGGGCACCGGGGAGCTGTTTTTT.

This clone has only a few counts. J is TRBJ1-2 and V is TRBV19; D not certain. Germline CDR1 reads LNHDA; CDR2 reads SQIVND (reference sequence). V was pared by 6 bases and J by 8 bases, with 16 bases between. This CDR3 has 13 amino acids. CDR3 bases: TGTGCCAGTAGCCAGTATTCCAGTTTAGGCTACACCTTC. Protein: CASSQYSSLGYTF. The entire variable domain, with the rest obtained from reference TRBV19 and TRBJ1-2, is as follows: DGGITQSPKYLFRKEGQNVTLSCEQNLNHDAMYWYRQDPGQGLRLIYYSQIVNDFQKGDIAEGYSVSREKKESFPLTVTSAQKNPTAFYLCASSQYSSLGYTFGSGTRLTVV.

This chain joins TRBV7-2 and TRBJ1-5; D not resolved. The CDR3 extends over 15 amino acids. Germline CDR1 is SGHTA and CDR2 is FQGNSA. The germline V and J ends were trimmed by 1 base and 1 base, with 8 bases remaining between them. The DNA of the CDR3 is TGTGCCAGCAGCTTAGACGGTGTGAGCAATCAGCCCCAGCATTTT. It yields the protein CASSLDGVSNQPQHF.

This chain uses TRBV4-1 with TRBJ1-1, with 7 bases matching TRBD1. There are 19 residues in the CDR3. Unmatched junction bases numbered 20, after V lost 1 base and J lost 6 bases. Per the germline V gene, CDR1 is MGHRA and CDR2 is YSYEKL. The CDR3 region is CASSQVASGTGDRYAEAFF. As DNA, the CDR3 is TGCGCCAGCAGCCAAGTAGCTAGTGGAACAGGGGATAGGTACGCTGAAGCTTTCTTT.

The rearrangement joins TRBV9 to TRBJ2-7; TRBD2 aligns across 8 bases. The CDR3 covers 17 residues. V shed 0 bases and J 2 bases; nucleotides not matched to a gene: 10. Germline V gene sequence: CDR1 SGDLS, CDR2 YYNGEE. CDR3 loop: CASSVEGGGTRAYEQYF. The CDR3 region has the DNA TGTGCCAGCAGCGTAGAGGGAGGGGGGACTAGGGCCTACGAGCAGTACTTC.

The chain uses TRBV7-9 and TRBJ2-3, with TRBD1 matching 10 bases. This CDR3 has 15 amino acids. Germline CDR1 is SEHNR and CDR2 is FQNEAQ (reference sequence). V shed 5 bases and J 3 bases; nucleotides not matched to a gene: 5. The CDR3 is CASSPGTGVTDTQYF. The CDR3 nucleotides are TGTGCCAGCAGCCCCGGGACAGGGGTTACAGATACGCAGTATTTT. Drawing the rest from reference TRBV7-9 and TRBJ2-3, the complete variable domain is DTGVSQNPRHKITKRGQNVTFRCDPISEHNRLYWYRQTLGQGPEFLTYFQNEAQLEKSRLLSDRFSAERPKGSFSTLEIQRTEQGDSAMYLCASSPGTGVTDTQYFGPGTRLTVL.

This rearrangement joins TRBV10-3 to TRBJ1-1; 7 positions match TRBD1. CDR3 length: 15 residues. Germline V gene lookup returns CDR1 ENHRY and CDR2 SYGVKD. The V gene end was trimmed by 6 bases and the J gene end by 2 bases; junction bases not matched to a gene: 9. Here the CDR3 reads CAIRGKTGPNTEAFF. CDR3 sequence (DNA): TGTGCCATCAGGGGAAAGACAGGGCCCAACACTGAAGCTTTCTTT.

The chain couples TRBV18 to TRBJ2-2; TRBD2 agrees at 10 bases. The V and J ends lost 3 bases and 4 bases, in that order; junction bases with no gene match: 2. Germline V gene sequence: CDR1 KGHSH, CDR2 LQKENI. This CDR3 has 15 amino acids. The chain's CDR3 is CASSPASGGTGELFF. The CDR3 nucleotides are TGTGCCAGCTCACCGGCTAGCGGGGGCACCGGGGAGCTGTTTTTT.

The chain combines TRBV2 with TRBJ1-6; 11 positions match TRBD1. The CDR3 is 15 amino acids. Per the germline V gene, CDR1 is SNHLY and CDR2 is FYNNEI. V shed 6 bases and J 7 bases; nucleotides not matched to a gene: 5. The CDR3 protein is CASRGTGGGNSPLHF. CDR3 DNA sequence: TGTGCCAGCAGAGGGACAGGGGGAGGGAATTCACCCCTCCACTTT.

This clone was seen once. The V gene is TRBV5-1, the J gene TRBJ2-7, with D possibly being TRBD1 (5 bases). The ends were cut back, 3 bases at V and 7 bases at J, with 17 bases in the middle. The V gene's germline CDR1 is SGHRS and CDR2 YFSETQ. The CDR3 has 14 residues. CDR3 DNA: TGCGCCAGCAGCTCATCCCATAAAAAGGGGGAGCAGTACTTC. Its translation: CASSSSHKKGEQYF. Full variable domain (missing parts from reference TRBV5-1 and TRBJ2-7): KAGVTQTPRYLIKTRGQQVTLSCSPISGHRSVSWYQQTPGQGLQFLFEYFSETQRNKGNFPGRFSGRQFSNSRSEMNVSTLELGDSALYLCASSSSHKKGEQYFGPGTRLTVT.

The V gene is TRBV27, the J gene TRBJ1-2; possible D gene TRBD1, 5 bases. Germline CDR1 reads MNHEY; CDR2 reads SMNVEV (reference sequence). The CDR3 totals 13 residues. Trimming stripped 6 bases from V and 8 bases from J, with 16 bases between. In DNA form, the CDR3 reads TGTGCCAGCAGGGGGGACTCGAACGGCGGCTACACCTTC. It is translated as CASRGDSNGGYTF.

The chain combines TRBV27 with TRBJ2-7; 10 bases agree with TRBD2. The CDR3 length is 16 residues. The junction had 14 bases not matched to a gene; V was cut back by 7 bases and J by 5 bases. From germline, CDR1 is MNHEY and CDR2 SMNVEV (reference sequence). As DNA, the CDR3 is TGTGCCAGCACCATAGCGGGGGGCCCCGAAACCAACGAGCAGTACTTC. Amino acid sequence: CASTIAGGPETNEQYF.

J is TRBJ1-4 and V is TRBV29-1; D gene uncertain. The CDR3 length is 13 residues. V lost 6 bases, J lost 1 base, and 9 bases lay in between. Per the germline V gene, CDR1 is SQVTM and CDR2 is ANQGSEA. The chain's CDR3 is CSVKSRTNEKLFF. The CDR3 DNA is TGCAGCGTAAAGTCGAGAACTAATGAAAAACTGTTTTTT.

V and J are TRBV7-8 and TRBJ2-2, with TRBD1 matching 7 bases. CDR3 length: 15 residues. J gave up 5 bases and V 5 bases, and 8 bases lay outside the gene matches. Germline V gives CDR1 SGHVS, CDR2 FQNEAQ. The CDR3 coding sequence is TGTGCCAGCAGCCCTGACAGGGTTTTAACCGGGGAGCTGTTTTTT. It codes for CASSPDRVLTGELFF. The full variable domain, in which reference TRBV7-8 and TRBJ2-2 provide the parts outside the CDR3, is GAGVSQSPRYKVAKRGQDVALRCDPISGHVSLFWYQQALGQGPEFLTYFQNEAQLDKSGLPSDRFFAERPEGSVSTLKIQRTQQEDSAVYLCASSPDRVLTGELFFGEGSRLTVL.